One T cell receptor (beta chain) is described in this entry. The target of this receptor is not known. No per-base quality is available; no much larger clone lies one base away. This specimen comes from a study of cytomegalovirus exposure and HLA in healthy donors (dated by TCRdb to 2015 to 2018). With regard to the full study: An earlier analysis of around 600 of the donors reported 250 to 300 Gb of sequence data and more than 90 million unique TCR beta sequences from about 200 million T cells. An early release that covered fewer than 750 HLA-typed donors contained about 300 gigabases of sequencing data and tens of millions of unique TCR sequences. Among the roughly 400 genotyped donors, 75% to 90% belonged to the genetic ancestry cluster associated with self-reported Caucasian donors. The study aimed to test whether signatures of past pathogen exposure could be identified by cataloging public T cell receptors. Using immunosequencing, the study profiled T cell repertoires from fewer than 700 subjects and related those repertoires to cytomegalovirus serostatus. A separate validation cohort of roughly 120 different subjects was used in addition to the roughly 700-subject first cohort. To predict cytomegalovirus infection status, the study brought together high-throughput TCR immunosequencing, statistical association of individual TCRs with disease status, and machine learning. In a later analysis, previously published TCR beta repertoires from several hundred donors were re-analyzed and high-resolution HLA genotyping was added so that TCR occurrence patterns could be studied. In the later analysis, no new phenotypic data were used to find candidate immune exposures; instead, reliance was placed on TCR beta sequences and their occurrence across donors. An earlier analysis of 587 of the donors used high-throughput TCR beta sequencing to judge whether each TCR beta V gene segment behaved as functional or pseudogenic. Donor age, sex, ethnicity and CMV serostatus were compiled alongside the repertoire data. In a later genetic analysis, genome-wide SNP genotypes for 398 of the 666 donors were used, and that subset was treated as a discovery cohort. All discovery cohort repertoires had been generated on a single sequencing platform. Both class I and class II loci were covered by HLA typing, at four-digit resolution. The number of donors typed differed by locus, with 629-630 for A, B, C, DRB1 and DQB1, more than 500 for DQA1, 606 for DPA1, and approximately 470 for DPB1. Four or five DR-DQ haplotypes were handled as single units for association and clustering, since linkage in the cohort was strong. On average, roughly 250,000 unique TCR beta nucleotide sequences were sequenced per donor among a few hundred genotyped donors of the cohort, with roughly 18% of those sequences being non-productive. The research as a whole found: Several of the top co-occurrence clusters appeared to be linked to parvovirus B19, influenza, CMV and Epstein-Barr virus, according to a later analysis. At a false discovery rate of 0.05, a later analysis linked 15,000 to 20,000 TCR beta sequences to specific HLA alleles. A later genetic analysis reported fewer N-insertions in productive TCRs among donors in an Asian-associated ancestry cluster than the approximately 700-donor mean. Most CMV-associated TCR beta chains appeared to be HLA-restricted in a later analysis, and the HLA associations seemed to be driven largely by CMV exposure. The study gave a list of some 150 TCR beta chains associated with cytomegalovirus. The earlier analysis of 450 to 700 of the donors excluded roughly 16 rarely observed V segments, including chromosome 9 orphons, because counts were too low. In vitro tests confirmed that three of the cytomegalovirus-associated TCR beta chains recognize cytomegalovirus antigens. In both the original and validation cohorts, the classifier was reported to diagnose cytomegalovirus status with high specificity and sensitivity. Linkage disequilibrium might explain the correlated functional status among segregating V segments, but an unknown experimental factor could not be ruled out. CMV serostatus was the only immune exposure information available for the cohort. The sequencing pipeline was judged likely to have produced a cluster of highly shared sequence variants as a technical artifact. V-gene and J-gene trimming of TCR beta chains was associated with a missense DCLRE1C variant in a later genetic analysis, and the association was replicated in an independent cohort. This cohort had only TCR beta chains sequenced, and the lack of alpha or paired-chain data limited which features could be detected. Because HLA typing was missing for some donors at each locus, association tests included only the typed subset. Because the 87-base-pair reads could not distinguish some IMGT-functional V segments, including TRBV6-2 and TRBV6-3, those segments were excluded. The authors suggested that the approach could potentially be extended to other disease states and immunological phenotypes. In a later analysis, HLA-associated TCR beta chains were found to be more clonally expanded and to have lower generation probabilities than equally common non-associated chains. Most TCR sequences were seen in very few donors, while some public TCRs were found in many individuals. In an earlier analysis of 587 of the donors, most TCR beta V segments appeared in productive rearrangements about 87% or about 30% of the time, broadly matching IMGT annotations. A further reported finding was that TCR beta sequences accurately predicted the HLA-A and HLA-B alleles for most subjects in the first cohort. When HLA alleles, especially DR and DQ, strongly co-occurred, attributing TCR associations to individual alleles was difficult. In a later analysis, the rate of TCR association differed among HLA loci, with DRB1 alleles having the most associated TCRs and HLA-C alleles having the fewest. Sequencing depth was assumed to be roughly uniform across donors in the presence/absence analyses, though that assumption may not hold.

Libraries were prepared through the immunoSEQ multiplex PCR assay. For the multiplex PCR, a mixture combining 60 forward primers for TCR Vbeta segments and 13 reverse primers for TCR Jbeta segments was used. Amplification of the CDR3 region of rearranged TCR beta genes was performed with a multiplex PCR assay on genomic DNA. On the Illumina HiSeq System, the amplified TCR beta libraries were sequenced as 87-base-pair reads. The published analysis was carried out like this. A later analysis counted 65 million to 90 million unique TCR beta chains across the 640 or so repertoires, and roughly 11 million of these chains were shared by at least two donors. Raw reads were error-corrected and collapsed into unique sequences by a nearest-neighbor algorithm in which closely related sequences were merged to remove PCR and sequencing errors. Alignment of CDR3 sequences to IMGT reference sequences was used to assign V, D and J gene segments. Each retained sequence needed at least a six-nucleotide match to both a V gene segment and a J gene segment. Rearrangements were classified as productive when the CDR3 lacked stop codons and remained in frame with V and J, and all other rearrangements were classified as non-productive. CDR3 was defined according to IMGT convention as the region running from the second conserved V-encoded cysteine to the conserved J-encoded phenylalanine. The earlier analysis of 587 of the donors excluded sequences that lacked an unambiguous match to a single V gene segment. An earlier analysis of under 750 of the donors called V segments functional above 56.7% productive rearrangements and segregating when the between-donor standard deviation exceeded 5%. A statistical classification framework was developed to diagnose cytomegalovirus status using the catalog of TCR beta chain sequences. A later analysis assigned V and J genes by comparing TCR nucleotide sequences with IMGT/GENE-DB human TR gene sequences. A later analysis assigned CDR3 sequences and most-parsimonious VDJ recombination scenarios with the TCRdist pipeline. A later analysis defined each TCR beta chain by its CDR3 amino acid sequence plus V-gene family, and excluded reads lacking a unique V-gene family. A later analysis removed several hundred highly shared, low-generation-probability nucleotide sequences to deal with suspected cross-contamination and a sequencing artifact. In a later analysis, a clonal expansion index was calculated for each public chain from normalized within-repertoire ranks of inferred template counts. In a later analysis, generation probabilities were computed using a VDJ recombination model fitted to out-of-frame rearrangements, and the results were checked against IGoR. In a later analysis, TCR-TCR, TCR-HLA and TCR-CMV co-occurrence was scored with hypergeometric tests, and a repertoire-size bias correction was applied to TCR pairs. A later analysis estimated false discovery rates by permuting HLA or CMV assignments 20 times. In a later analysis, co-occurring TCRs were grouped using DBSCAN, with TCRdist sequence similarity added in when clustering inside HLA-allele-positive subsets. For co-occurrence clustering, repertoires with fewer than 30,000 or more than 120,000 public chains were excluded, along with a handful of repertoires with anomalous nucleotide sharing. TCRdb provides this immuneACCESS table in a form limited to in-frame rearrangements. Some clones are lacking; in checked studies, under half of them reflect an unresolved V gene, and why the rest are absent is not known. Clone size and the V and J calls come from that table; the DNA yielded D and trimming. This sample holds approximately 110,000 clones; more than 75% were observed only once. The ten top clones hold approximately 3.9% of the sample.

The cohort was made up of approximately 670 healthy bone marrow donors. All cohort members were sampled while nominally healthy, although unrecorded immune exposures were likely present. The donor was CMV seronegative and was included in the group of several hundred seronegative cohort members. A peripheral blood sample was collected from each donor, and TCR beta sequencing was performed on peripheral blood mononuclear cells. Genomic DNA extraction from the blood cell samples was performed with the Qiagen DNeasy Blood Extraction Kit. The CDR3 measures 13 amino acids from cysteine to phenylalanine. CDR3 DNA is the only sequence kept; it has 39 bases, read in frame from the first base. CDR1 and CDR2 are drawn from the germline V gene: LGHNA, YSLEER. The junction shows trimming of 1 base on V and 8 bases on J, plus 9 bases between the germline ends.

The chain is encoded by TRBV4-3 joined to TRBJ2-1; matching of 5 bases hints at TRBD1 as the D gene. The source material was PBMCs. This clonotype originated in a man aged 35-49 years in good health and CMV-seronegative. The CDR3 region: CASSQVRADEQFF. The nucleotide sequence reads as follows: TGCGCCAGCAGCCAAGTCAGGGCTGATGAGCAGTTCTTC.